This T cell receptor beta chain was sequenced for a study of Ad26.COV2.S vaccination and SARS-CoV-2 variants (dated by TCRdb to the early 2020s). For the study in its entirety: Vaccine-arm donors were drawn from COV1001, a multicentre, randomized, double-blind, placebo-controlled phase I-IIa trial of Ad26.COV2.S in healthy adults. Ad26.COV2.S was administered intramuscularly at a dose of 5x10^10 or 1x10^11 viral particles, either as one shot or as two shots given 56 days apart. The specificity and breadth of SARS-CoV-2-reactive T cell receptors after Ad26.COV2.S vaccination were assessed by TCRbeta repertoire sequencing. The TCR-sequenced set comprised around 30 samples: 19 Ad26.COV2.S vaccine recipients, 5 placebo recipients and 8 SARS-CoV-2 convalescent individuals. Trial participants were randomized into five groups of five: low-dose or high-dose Ad26.COV2.S given once or twice, or placebo on both occasions. Investigators did not know the trial group allocation while performing experiments and assessing outcomes. What the work shows at the level of the full study, not this receptor alone: Higher spike-specific TCR breadth was observed in Ad26.COV2.S recipients than in placebo recipients (P = 0.0014). The study lacked the statistical power to compare responses across vaccine doses or regimens. After vaccination, substantial breadth of spike-specific CD8+ and CD4+ T cell responses was reported. The authors noted that total T cell responses may have been underestimated by the TCR breadth and depth analyses. Vaccine and placebo recipients had comparable non-spike TCR breadth, which fits with the vaccine containing only spike.

Reading from cysteine to phenylalanine, the CDR3 counts 16 amino acids. Kept here is only the CDR3 DNA, which spans 48 bases and is read in frame from base 1. The V end loses 0 bases and the J end loses 1 base, and a stretch of 13 bases separates them. CDR1 SGHDT and CDR2 YYEEEE were looked up in the germline V gene. This clone was recorded only once. It has no known antigen specificity. Base qualities are missing; no much larger clone stands one base away. The label giving this sample's treatment or condition can be read as: some 20 received Ad26.COV2.S at low or high dose, single or two shots; about 5 received placebo; per-sample allocation not given. For vaccine and placebo recipients, the sequenced repertoires came from samples collected on day 63 after the first injection. In Cohort 1b, more than 20 adults aged 18-55 years were enrolled at a single site in Boston, USA, between 29 July and 7 August 2020. Ad26.COV2.S consisted of a replication-incompetent adenovirus type 26 vector by which a prefusion-stabilized SARS-CoV-2 spike protein from the original Wuhan strain was expressed.

TCRbeta CDR3 regions were sequenced with the immunoSEQ Assay. After extraction, genomic DNA underwent amplification by bias-controlled multiplex PCR, followed by high-throughput sequencing. Per the authors' processing: To quantify the absolute abundance of every unique TCRbeta CDR3 region, sequences were collapsed and filtered. Usable DNA was measured by amplifying reference genes present in all nucleated cells, and TCRbeta template counts were normalized to that usable DNA to estimate T cell fraction. Repertoire TCRs were annotated as SARS-CoV-2-specific by exact matching of V gene, CDR3 amino acid sequence and J gene to a known reactive TCR set. The reference SARS-CoV-2 TCR set came from MIRA and was filtered for enrichment in COVID-19-positive ImmuneCODE repertoires, removing public or cross-reactive TCRs. Using the MIRA antigens, annotated TCRs were further analysed by specific ORF or by position within an ORF. Breadth was defined as the number of annotated unique rearrangements divided by the total number of unique productive rearrangements, and depth was defined as the summed frequency of the annotated unique rearrangements. TCR breadth was compared between groups using two-sided Wilcoxon rank-sum tests. The immuneACCESS repertoire file appears here via TCRdb, limited to in-frame rearrangements. These files lack a portion of the clones; in checked studies, under half of the deficit traces to unresolved V genes, and the cause of the others is not known. For V, J and clone size, that table is used; D and trimming come from the DNA. Recorded for this sample are hundreds of thousands of clones; roughly 91% of them occurred a single time. 3.4% of the sample rests with the top ten.

The specimen comprised peripheral blood, sampled in a trial of Ad26.COV2.S vaccine versus placebo. The chain employs TRBV5-6 and TRBJ1-1, with TRBD1 tentatively as D gene (5 bases match). This sequence was found in a person between 18 and 59 years old who received the Ad26.COV2.S COVID-19 vaccine or a placebo. The DNA reads TGTGCCAGCAGCTTGGCGGGGGTAGGGGCGAACACTGAAGCTTTCTTT. Translated, this is CASSLAGVGANTEAFF.